This TCR beta chain emerged from a study of cytomegalovirus exposure and HLA in healthy donors. The CDR3 loop spans 16 amino acids. Germline-derived CDR1 and CDR2 are LGHNA and YNFKEQ. J was trimmed by 6 bases and V by 4 bases; bases with no gene match: 12. General study results and limits: Further analysis was carried out later, and it showed several of the most significant clusters appearing linked to common viral pathogens. Further analysis, carried out later, found HLA-associated TCR beta chains more clonally expanded than equally common other chains.

Remarks on this clone: Antigen unknown.

This PCR relied on a set of 60 Vbeta primers and 13 Jbeta primers. The protocol was immunoSEQ multiplex PCR, while the TCRdb copy is restricted to in-frame clones and leaves out a portion. The data contain approximately 85,000 clones, around four fifths of them singletons. The origin of this receptor is a man under 40 in good health and CMV-seronegative. Sequencing was carried out using PBMCs. The chain joins TRBV4-2 to TRBJ2-1, with 7 bases fitting TRBD2. Here the CDR3 DNA reads TGTGCCAGCAGCCTAAGGGAGGGCGAATTGATCAATGAGCAGTTCTTC. It is translated as CASSLREGELINEQFF.